The source of this T cell receptor (beta chain) is a study of blood T cell repertoires in COVID-19. On the study more broadly: Samples of COVID-19 (acute and convalescent) were obtained from the United States, Italy and Spain. T cells, B-cell-depleted T cells, or PBMCs supplied cDNA or gDNA.

Those who participated ranged in age from about 18 to 89 years and resided in 20 to 25 US areas. Clones were sequenced by immunoSEQ multiplex PCR, and TCRdb holds only the in-frame ones, with some missing. The table includes about 220,000 clones, approximately 90% detected once. CDR1 and CDR2 (germline): MDHEN, SYDVKM. This CDR3 is built from 15 residues. The trim removed 5 bases at V and 8 bases at J, leaving 10 bases unmatched. The source of this sequence is a woman between 18 and 29 years old in a cohort exposed to, infected with or recovered from COVID-19 (not recorded which). The sequenced sample was PBMCs or T cells enriched from blood (not recorded which). The rearrangement uses TRBV28 and TRBJ1-4, with TRBD1 identical over 8 bases. The CDR3 sequence is CASSTYRGGEEKLFF. Written as DNA, the CDR3 is TGTGCCAGCAGTACCTACAGGGGGGGAGAAGAAAAACTGTTTTTT.